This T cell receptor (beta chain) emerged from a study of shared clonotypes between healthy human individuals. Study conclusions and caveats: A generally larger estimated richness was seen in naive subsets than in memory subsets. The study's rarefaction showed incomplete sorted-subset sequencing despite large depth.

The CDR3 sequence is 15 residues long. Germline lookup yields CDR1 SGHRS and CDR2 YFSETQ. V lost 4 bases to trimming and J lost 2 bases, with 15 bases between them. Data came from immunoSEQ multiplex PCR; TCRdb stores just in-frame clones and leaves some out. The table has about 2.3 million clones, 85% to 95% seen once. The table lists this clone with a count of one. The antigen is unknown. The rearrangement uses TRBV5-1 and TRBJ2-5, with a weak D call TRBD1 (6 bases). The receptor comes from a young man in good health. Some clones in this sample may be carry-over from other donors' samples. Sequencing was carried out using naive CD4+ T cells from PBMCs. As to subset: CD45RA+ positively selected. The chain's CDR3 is CASSQTGSGQETQYF. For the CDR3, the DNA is TGCGCCAGCAGCCAAACAGGGTCGGGTCAAGAGACCCAGTACTTC.